Following are 29 T cell receptor beta chains from one sample sequenced in a study of beta chain features in type 1 diabetes. The isolated RNA, all of it, was reverse transcribed, so expressed TCRB transcripts were what got sequenced. Only in-frame clones appear in the TCRdb table, and some are missing; sequencing was by immunoSEQ multiplex PCR. This table has around 300,000 clones, 8% appearing once. Sequencing input: central memory CD4+ T cells from blood. The receptors shown here come from a woman between 18 and 29 years old in good health.

The table lists this clone with a few counts. The same CDR3 also results from other DNA sequences found in this sample. The rearrangement uses TRBV29-1 and TRBJ2-6; D perhaps matches TRBD1 (6 bases). The CDR3 has 13 amino acids. V lost 6 bases to trimming and J lost 1 base, with 7 bases between them. The germline gives CDR1 SQVTM, CDR2 ANQGSEA. DNA for the CDR3: TGCAGCGTAAGGGGGTCTGGGGCCAACGTCCTGACTTTC. It is translated as CSVRGSGANVLTF.

V gene TRBV9 combines with J gene TRBJ1-6, with a weak D call TRBD1 (5 bases). CDR3 length equals 15 residues. The germline gives CDR1 SGDLS, CDR2 YYNGEE. Trimming pared 1 base from V and 9 bases from J, leaving 14 bases between. CDR3 in amino acids: CASSVNPQGGSPLHF. CDR3 sequence (DNA): TGTGCCAGCAGCGTAAATCCCCAGGGCGGTTCACCCCTCCACTTT.

This chain joins TRBV7-9 and TRBJ1-1; 7 bases match TRBD1. V was clipped by 5 bases and J by 0 bases; unmatched bases: 6. The V gene's germline CDR1 is SEHNR and CDR2 FQNEAQ (reference sequence). This CDR3 has 15 amino acids. The CDR3 DNA follows: TGTGCCAGCAGCGCGACGGGACAGATGAACACTGAAGCTTTCTTT. It codes for CASSATGQMNTEAFF. Combining the CDR3 with reference TRBV7-9 and TRBJ1-1 gives the whole variable domain DTGVSQNPRHKITKRGQNVTFRCDPISEHNRLYWYRQTLGQGPEFLTYFQNEAQLEKSRLLSDRFSAERPKGSFSTLEIQRTEQGDSAMYLCASSATGQMNTEAFFGQGTRLTVV.

This clone has only a few counts. This chain joins TRBV25-1 and TRBJ2-3; D is undetermined. This CDR3 has 13 residues. Trimming stripped 2 bases from V and 1 base from J, with 4 bases between. In germline, CDR1 is MGHDK, CDR2 SYGVNS. The CDR3 DNA follows: TGTGCCAGCAGTGAAGCGGGCACAGATACGCAGTATTTT. As protein: CASSEAGTDTQYF.

The rearrangement joins TRBV9 to TRBJ2-1; possible D gene TRBD2, 5 bases. Trimming pared 0 bases from V and 5 bases from J, leaving 12 bases between. Germline CDR1 SGDLS, CDR2 YYNGEE. The CDR3 has 15 residues. The CDR3 nucleotides are TGTGCCAGCAGCGTAGAGGGAACGGGAAACAATGAGCAGTTCTTC. Residues: CASSVEGTGNNEQFF.

This clone was found many times. The V call is TRBV29-1, the J call TRBJ2-1, with 8 bases identical to TRBD1. This CDR3 spans 15 amino acids. V shed 5 bases, J shed 7 bases, and the junction held 13 bases outside the gene matches. CDR1 SQVTM and CDR2 ANQGSEA come from the germline V gene. The chain's CDR3 is CSVPGTGSTWNEQFF. The DNA of the CDR3 is TGCAGCGTTCCCGGGACAGGCAGTACTTGGAATGAGCAGTTCTTC.

This chain uses TRBV6-1 with TRBJ2-7; D call uncertain. V was clipped by 5 bases and J by 6 bases, with 11 bases between them. The CDR3 consists of 12 residues. Germline V gene lookup returns CDR1 MNHNS and CDR2 SASEGT. CDR3 amino acids: CASSSRNREQYV. Here the CDR3 DNA reads TGTGCCAGCAGTAGCCGGAACCGCGAGCAGTACGTC.

V is TRBV7-2 and J is TRBJ2-7; 11 bases agree with TRBD2. V lost 5 bases to trimming and J lost 4 bases; unmatched junction nucleotides: 7. This CDR3 has 15 residues. Looked up from germline, CDR1 is SGHTA and CDR2 is FQGNSA. The CDR3 loop reads CASSATLAGVYEQYF. In DNA, the CDR3 is TGTGCCAGCAGCGCAACACTAGCGGGAGTTTACGAGCAGTACTTC.

There are many counts of this clone. This chain connects TRBV6-5 to TRBJ2-3, with TRBD1 matching over 9 bases. Trimming at V came to 10 bases and at J to 4 bases, leaving 6 bases not matched to a gene. Germline CDR1 MNHEY, CDR2 SVGAGI. The CDR3 extends over 13 amino acids. CDR3 DNA sequence: TGTGCCAATCGACAGGGGGGCGCAGATACGCAGTATTTT. This encodes CANRQGGADTQYF.

The sample holds many counts of this clone. This chain links TRBV18 with TRBJ1-4, with TRBD1 identical over 7 bases. This CDR3 contains 14 residues. Per germline, CDR1 KGHSH and CDR2 LQKENI. V gave up 3 bases and J gave up 8 bases; unmatched junction bases: 6. The CDR3 nucleotides are TGTGCCAGCTCACCGACAGGGATCAAAGAAAAACTGTTTTTT. Encoded protein: CASSPTGIKEKLFF. Based on the CDR3 plus reference TRBV18 and TRBJ1-4, the full variable domain is NAGVMQNPRHLVRRRGQEARLRCSPMKGHSHVYWYRQLPEEGLKFMVYLQKENIIDESGMPKERFSAEFPKEGPSILRIQQVVRGDSAAYFCASSPTGIKEKLFFGSGTQLSVL.

The chain couples TRBV4-3 to TRBJ1-2; TRBD1 might be the D (6 bases). From germline, CDR1 is LGHNA and CDR2 YSLEER. This CDR3 is 14 amino acids long. Trimming shortened V by 1 base and J by 3 bases, and 9 bases separated the two germline ends. CDR3 in DNA: TGCGCCAGCAGCCAAGCAGGGGCATACTATGGCTACACCTTC. It encodes CASSQAGAYYGYTF.

The chain uses TRBV19 and TRBJ1-6; 10 nucleotides agree with TRBD1. Germline-derived CDR1 and CDR2 are LNHDA and SQIVND (reference sequence). After removal of 3 bases from V and 8 bases from J, the junction contained 1 base not matched to a gene. The CDR3 is made up of 14 amino acids. This CDR3 reads CASSMTGGDSPLHF. The CDR3 coding sequence is TGTGCCAGTAGTATGACAGGGGGCGATTCACCCCTCCACTTT.

Only a few counts were recorded for this clone. The chain couples TRBV7-6 to TRBJ2-3; 9 nucleotides line up with TRBD2. CDR3 length: 16 residues. Germline CDR1 is SGHVS and CDR2 is FNYEAQ. Trimming cost V 1 base and J 3 bases; bases outside gene matches: 5. CDR3 amino acids: CASSLESGRTTDTQYF. CDR3 DNA sequence: TGTGCCAGCAGCTTAGAAAGCGGGAGGACGACAGATACGCAGTATTTT.

This clone was observed a handful of times. This sequence joins TRBV7-3 and TRBJ1-3; D uncertain. V lost 6 bases to trimming and J lost 0 bases, with 12 bases between them. In germline, CDR1 is SGHTA, CDR2 FQGTGA. The CDR3 covers 15 residues. This CDR3 reads CASREGPSSGNTIYF. DNA for the CDR3: TGTGCCAGCAGAGAAGGTCCCAGCTCTGGAAACACCATATATTTT.

The sample holds many counts of this clone. This chain joins TRBV4-3 and TRBJ1-1, with D unclear. The CDR3 sequence is 14 residues long. Germline V gene lookup returns CDR1 LGHNA and CDR2 YSLEER. The V and J ends lost 1 base and 3 bases respectively, with 9 bases between them. The CDR3 coding sequence is TGCGCCAGCAGCCAAGTAGGCCCGGACACTGAAGCTTTCTTT. Residues: CASSQVGPDTEAFF.

This clone was found many times. In the same sample, other DNA sequences code for this CDR3. This sequence joins TRBV7-9 and TRBJ2-3; D is uncertain. V shed 4 bases and J shed 0 bases, with 5 bases lying between them. This CDR3 contains 13 residues. The germline CDR1 and CDR2 sequences are SEHNR and FQNEAQ (reference sequence). CDR3 sequence: CASSWSSTDTQYF. In DNA form, the CDR3 reads TGTGCCAGCAGCTGGTCTAGCACAGATACGCAGTATTTT.

This clone turned up a few times. This chain links TRBV25-1 with TRBJ2-2; 7 bases align to TRBD1. V shed 7 bases and J 0 bases; nucleotides not matched to a gene: 8. The length of the CDR3 is 16 residues. Germline CDR1 is MGHDK and CDR2 is SYGVNS. The CDR3, as DNA: TGTGCCAGCATGGGGACAGCTGCCCCGAACACCGGGGAGCTGTTTTTT. This codes for CASMGTAAPNTGELFF.

This clone turned up a few times. This chain joins TRBV29-1 and TRBJ1-2, with no clear D. V lost 5 bases to trimming and J lost 4 bases, with 23 bases between them. Germline CDR1 SQVTM, CDR2 ANQGSEA. The CDR3 sequence is 16 residues long. The CDR3 sequence: CSVILGPWGSSYGYTF. Written as DNA, the CDR3 is TGCAGCGTTATCCTCGGTCCCTGGGGTTCGAGCTATGGCTACACCTTC.

This chain links TRBV5-4 with TRBJ1-2; D uncertain. CDR3 length: 14 residues. V was shortened by 5 bases and J by 4 bases, with 15 bases between the two germline ends. Germline loops: CDR1 SGHNT, CDR2 YYREEE (reference sequence). The CDR3 sequence: CASSYGGTFYGYTF. As DNA, the CDR3 is TGTGCCAGCAGTTACGGCGGTACCTTCTATGGCTACACCTTC.

Worth noting for this clone: The junction shows a germline mismatch at one end, possibly a read error. V gene TRBV19 combines with J gene TRBJ2-1; no firm D call. This CDR3 has 11 amino acids. CDR1 and CDR2 (germline): LNHDA, SQIVND (reference sequence). The CDR3 sequence is CVSSIAGQQFF. The CDR3, as DNA: TGTGTCAGTAGTATTGCAGGACAGCAGTTCTTC.

This clone was seen a handful of times. One end of the junction fails to match germline, which may point to a read error. V gene TRBV15 combines with J gene TRBJ2-7; the D gene could be TRBD1 or TRBD2 (5 bases each). CDR3 length: 13 residues. Germline CDR1 LNHNV, CDR2 YYDKDF (reference sequence). The CDR3 loop reads CATSRDRGRPSLF. The CDR3 DNA sequence: TGTGCCACCAGCAGAGATCGGGGCCGCCCCTCACTCTTC.

This clone was seen only a few times. The chain couples TRBV28 to TRBJ2-2, with 7 bases matching TRBD2. The junction had 6 bases not matched to a gene; V was cut back by 10 bases and J by 4 bases. From germline, CDR1 is MDHEN and CDR2 SYDVKM. This CDR3 region has 13 residues. In DNA form, the CDR3 reads TGTGCCACCCCCAGCGGGGCCACCGGGGAGCTGTTTTTT. Translated: CATPSGATGELFF.

In its sample, this clone was seen many times. This rearrangement joins TRBV7-9 to TRBJ1-1; D unresolved. V lost 3 bases and J 3 bases, leaving 11 bases between the germline ends. The germline gives CDR1 SEHNR, CDR2 FQNEAQ (reference sequence). The CDR3 length is 14 residues. CDR3 residues: CASSLVDVDTEAFF. CDR3 sequence (DNA): TGTGCCAGCAGCTTGGTAGATGTGGACACTGAAGCTTTCTTT.

This clone was counted only a few times. The chain combines TRBV9 with TRBJ2-1; 7 positions match TRBD1. The CDR3 has 14 residues. The J segment lost 6 bases and the V segment lost 4 bases, leaving 7 bases of the junction unmatched. The V gene's germline CDR1 is SGDLS and CDR2 YYNGEE. The CDR3 region is CASSSRTGINEQFF. For the CDR3, the DNA is TGTGCCAGCAGCTCAAGGACAGGTATCAATGAGCAGTTCTTC.

This chain joins TRBV6-5 and TRBJ2-4; the D is unclear. Trimming took 0 bases from V and 0 from J, leaving 9 bases between them. Germline V lookup: CDR1 MNHEY, CDR2 SVGAGI. The CDR3 runs 16 residues. The CDR3 is CASSYSPGAAKNIQYF. The CDR3 DNA reads as TGTGCCAGCAGTTACTCACCCGGAGCAGCCAAAAACATTCAGTACTTC.

This clone was seen more than once but under ten times. J is TRBJ1-5 and V is TRBV5-1; no firm D call. Germline V lookup: CDR1 SGHRS, CDR2 YFSETQ. Trimming left V 1 base short and J 5 bases short, with 7 bases between. The length of the CDR3 is 13 residues. CDR3 sequence: CASSLTSDQPQHF. DNA of the CDR3: TGCGCCAGCAGCTTGACCTCAGATCAGCCCCAGCATTTT.

The rearrangement links TRBV28 to TRBJ1-1; the D is unclear. V was clipped by 3 bases and J by 8 bases, with 7 bases between them. The CDR3 sequence is 11 residues long. CDR1 and CDR2 (germline): MDHEN, SYDVKM. In DNA, the CDR3 is TGTGCCAGCAGTTTGAGGGAGGAAGCTTTCTTT. The encoded protein is CASSLREEAFF.

Concerning this clone: A far larger clone is a single base away, which makes a read error likely. The chain couples TRBV6-1 to TRBJ2-2; D is perhaps TRBD2 (6 bases). Trimming took 11 bases from V and 4 from J, leaving 17 bases between them. The CDR3 has 14 residues. CDR1 is MNHNS and CDR2 is SASEGT in the germline V gene. Here the CDR3 reads CAVHGGAGTGELFF. The CDR3 bases are TGTGCCGTCCATGGGGGAGCGGGCACCGGGGAGCTGTTTTTT.

This chain connects TRBV4-3 to TRBJ2-1; 8 bases match TRBD2. V lost 1 base to trimming and J lost 6 bases; unmatched junction nucleotides: 5. The germline V gene encodes CDR1 LGHNA and CDR2 YSLEER. The CDR3 covers 15 residues. The CDR3 DNA reads as TGCGCCAGCAGCCAAGGACTAGCGCGGGGCAATGAGCAGTTCTTC. Amino acids: CASSQGLARGNEQFF.